This TCR beta chain emerged from a study of blood T cell repertoires in COVID-19. Using immunoSEQ multiplex PCR, the repertoire was profiled, and TCRdb retains in-frame clones only, with some absent. The table records 95,000 to 100,000 clones, 87% of them present only once. CDR1 is SGHDT and CDR2 is YYEEEE in the germline V gene. V lost 0 bases to trimming and J lost 3 bases; unmatched junction nucleotides: 5. The CDR3 covers 15 residues. The sequencing input was peripheral blood. The V gene is TRBV5-6, the J gene TRBJ2-7, with 8 bases aligning to TRBD1. The source is a woman aged 30 to 39 with acute or convalescent COVID-19. The CDR3 coding sequence is TGTGCCAGCAGCTTGGCCCCGGGACAGGTCTACGAGCAGTACTTC. As protein: CASSLAPGQVYEQYF.